This TCR beta chain was sequenced during a study of cytomegalovirus exposure and HLA in healthy donors. General study findings and limits: That first-cohort TCR clusters tended to co-occur in the 95 to 150 validation repertoires was found in a later analysis. Altogether, some 160 TCR beta chains were recorded as cytomegalovirus-associated. Most TCR sequences were uncommon, yet certain public TCRs appeared in many donors. Using the classifier, cytomegalovirus status was reportedly diagnosed with high specificity and sensitivity.

Germline CDR1 and CDR2: GTSNPN and SVGIG (reference sequence). The CDR3 extends over 15 amino acids. V dropped 0 bases and J dropped 3; count of bases not matched to a gene: 5. The table came from immunoSEQ multiplex PCR; TCRdb's copy has only in-frame clones and leaves some out. The data contain tens of thousands of clones, 85% to 95% of them seen just once; the ten biggest clones take up 5.8%. Remarks on this clone: As yet, its antigen is unknown.

The rearrangement links TRBV30 to TRBJ1-5; 7 bases fit TRBD1. This receptor was obtained from a woman between 18 and 29 years old in good health and CMV-seropositive. What was sequenced was PBMCs. The CDR3 nucleotides read TGTGCCTGGAGTGTGTCCGACAGGGACAATCAGCCCCAGCATTTT. Translating it yields CAWSVSDRDNQPQHF.